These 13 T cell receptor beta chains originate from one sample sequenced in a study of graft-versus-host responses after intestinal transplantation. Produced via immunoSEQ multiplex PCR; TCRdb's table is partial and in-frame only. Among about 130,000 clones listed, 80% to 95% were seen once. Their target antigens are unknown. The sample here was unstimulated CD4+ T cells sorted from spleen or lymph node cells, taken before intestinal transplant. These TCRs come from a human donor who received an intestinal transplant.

The CDR3 region is CASSLDRRNEQYF. CDR3 in DNA: TGCGCCAGCAGCCTTGATCGGAGGAACGAGCAGTACTTC. The chain carries TRBV4-1 and TRBJ2-7, with D possibly being TRBD2 (5 bases). This CDR3 spans 13 amino acids. V gave up 4 bases and J gave up 5 bases, with 12 bases separating them. CDR1 is MGHRA, CDR2 YSYEKL, per germline.

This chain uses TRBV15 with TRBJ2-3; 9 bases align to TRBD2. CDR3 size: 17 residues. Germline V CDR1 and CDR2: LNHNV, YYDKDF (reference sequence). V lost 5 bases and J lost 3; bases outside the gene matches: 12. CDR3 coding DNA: TGTGCCACCAGCCCCTTAGGGACTAGCAGGAAGACAGATACGCAGTATTTT. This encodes CATSPLGTSRKTDTQYF.

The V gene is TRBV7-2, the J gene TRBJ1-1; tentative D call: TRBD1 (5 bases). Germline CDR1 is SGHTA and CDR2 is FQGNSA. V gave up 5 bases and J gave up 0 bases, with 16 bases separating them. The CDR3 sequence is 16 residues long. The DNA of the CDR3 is TGTGCCAGCAGCAAAAGTCCCGGGACCTTGAACACTGAAGCTTTCTTT. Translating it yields CASSKSPGTLNTEAFF.

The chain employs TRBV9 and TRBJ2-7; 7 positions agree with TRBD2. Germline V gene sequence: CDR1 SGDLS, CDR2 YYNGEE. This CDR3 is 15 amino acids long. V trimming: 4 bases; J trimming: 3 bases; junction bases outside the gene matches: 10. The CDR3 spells CASSIGLDGDYEQYF. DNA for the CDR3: TGTGCCAGCAGCATTGGACTAGATGGGGACTACGAGCAGTACTTC.

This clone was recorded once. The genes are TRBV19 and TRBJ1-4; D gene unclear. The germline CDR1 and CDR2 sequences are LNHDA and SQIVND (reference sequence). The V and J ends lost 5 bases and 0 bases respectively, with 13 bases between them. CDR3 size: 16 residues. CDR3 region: CASSGRQVATNEKLFF. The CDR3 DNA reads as TGTGCCAGTAGTGGCCGACAAGTTGCAACTAATGAAAAACTGTTTTTT.

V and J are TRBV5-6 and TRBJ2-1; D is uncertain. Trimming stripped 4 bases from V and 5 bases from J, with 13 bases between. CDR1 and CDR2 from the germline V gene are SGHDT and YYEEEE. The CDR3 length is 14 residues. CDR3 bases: TGTGCCAGCAGCCGACGCTTAAGACACAATGAGCAGTTCTTC. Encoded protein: CASSRRLRHNEQFF.

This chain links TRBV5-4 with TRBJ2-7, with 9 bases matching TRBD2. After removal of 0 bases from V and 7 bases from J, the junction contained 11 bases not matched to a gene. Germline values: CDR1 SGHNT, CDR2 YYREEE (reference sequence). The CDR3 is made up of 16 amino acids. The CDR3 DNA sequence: TGTGCCAGCAGCTTGGGTGGTGCTAGCGGGGCGAGGGAGCAGTACTTC. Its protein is CASSLGGASGAREQYF.

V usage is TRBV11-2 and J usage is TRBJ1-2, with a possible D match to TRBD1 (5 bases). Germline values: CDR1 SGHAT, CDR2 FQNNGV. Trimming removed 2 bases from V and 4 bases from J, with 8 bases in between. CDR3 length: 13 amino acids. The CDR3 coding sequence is TGTGCCAGCAGCTTAAGTCAGGGCTATGGCTACACCTTC. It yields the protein CASSLSQGYGYTF.

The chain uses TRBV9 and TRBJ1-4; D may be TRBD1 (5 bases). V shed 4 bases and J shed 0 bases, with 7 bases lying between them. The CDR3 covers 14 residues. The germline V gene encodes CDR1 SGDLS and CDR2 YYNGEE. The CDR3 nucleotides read TGTGCCAGCAGCCGACAGTCAACTAATGAAAAACTGTTTTTT. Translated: CASSRQSTNEKLFF.

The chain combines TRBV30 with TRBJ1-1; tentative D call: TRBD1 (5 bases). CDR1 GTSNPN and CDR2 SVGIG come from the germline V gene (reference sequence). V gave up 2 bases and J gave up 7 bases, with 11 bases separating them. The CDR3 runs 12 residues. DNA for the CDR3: TGTGCCTGGAGTATAGCAGGGATTGAAGCTTTCTTT. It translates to CAWSIAGIEAFF.

Written as DNA, the CDR3 is TGTGCCAGTAGTTACGGGACAGGGGCTGGGATCCAAGAGACCCAGTACTTC. Translation: CASSYGTGAGIQETQYF. The genes are TRBV19 and TRBJ2-5; 10 bases match TRBD1. Germline V gives CDR1 LNHDA, CDR2 SQIVND (reference sequence). The CDR3 runs 17 residues. V shed 5 bases and J 1 base; nucleotides not matched to a gene: 10.

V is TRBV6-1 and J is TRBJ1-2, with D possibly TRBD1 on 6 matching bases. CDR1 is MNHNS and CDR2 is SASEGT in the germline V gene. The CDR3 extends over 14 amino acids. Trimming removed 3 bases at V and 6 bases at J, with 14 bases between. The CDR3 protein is CASSDSWTVNGYTF. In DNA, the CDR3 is TGTGCCAGCAGTGATTCGTGGACAGTAAATGGCTACACCTTC.

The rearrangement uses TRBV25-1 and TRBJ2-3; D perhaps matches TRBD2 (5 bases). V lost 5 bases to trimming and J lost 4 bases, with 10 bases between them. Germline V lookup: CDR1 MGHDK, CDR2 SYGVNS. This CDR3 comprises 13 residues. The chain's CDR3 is CASSPGVADTQYF. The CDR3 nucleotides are TGTGCCAGCAGTCCCGGGGTAGCAGATACGCAGTATTTT.